This paragraph reports one TCR beta chain. The source of the sample is a study of shared clonotypes between healthy human individuals. Naive CD8 isolation took CD45RO-negative cells positively selected for CCR7 and excluded terminally differentiated effector memory CD45RA+ cells. The V and J ends lost 8 bases and 5 bases respectively, with 23 bases between them. This CDR3 spans 15 amino acids. Germline CDR1 GTSNPN, CDR2 SVGIG (reference sequence). TCRdb's copy holds only in-frame clones and misses some; the assay was immunoSEQ multiplex PCR. The sample holds roughly 550,000 clones, over 95% seen once.

Sequencing was performed on naive CD8+ T cells sorted from blood. The receptor's source is a woman in her twenties or thirties in good health. This sequence joins TRBV30 and TRBJ2-3; D gene ambiguous. CDR3 in amino acids: CARSGGWEELDTQYF. CDR3 in DNA: TGTGCCAGATCGGGCGGCTGGGAAGAGTTAGATACGCAGTATTTT.